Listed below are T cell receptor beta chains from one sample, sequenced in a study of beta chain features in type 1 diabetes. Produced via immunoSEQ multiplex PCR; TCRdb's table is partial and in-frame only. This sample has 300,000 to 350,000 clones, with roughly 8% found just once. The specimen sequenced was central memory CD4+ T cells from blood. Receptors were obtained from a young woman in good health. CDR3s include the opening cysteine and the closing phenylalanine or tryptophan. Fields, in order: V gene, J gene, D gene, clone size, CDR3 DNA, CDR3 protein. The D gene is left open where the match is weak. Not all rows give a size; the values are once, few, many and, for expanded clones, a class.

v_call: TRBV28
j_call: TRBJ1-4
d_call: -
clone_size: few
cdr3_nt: TGTGCCAGCAGTTTAGGACAGAACCTCAACCGGTTTGAAAAACTGTTTTTT
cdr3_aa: CASSLGQNLNRFEKLFF

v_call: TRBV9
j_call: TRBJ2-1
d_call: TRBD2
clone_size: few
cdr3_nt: TGTGCCAGCAGCGTAGTAAGCGGGAGGGAGGATGAGCAGTTCTTC
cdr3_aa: CASSVVSGREDEQFF

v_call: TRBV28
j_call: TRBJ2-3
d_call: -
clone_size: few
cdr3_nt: TGTGCCAGCAGTTTGCAAATCCCCGGCACAGATACGCAGTATTTT
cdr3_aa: CASSLQIPGTDTQYF

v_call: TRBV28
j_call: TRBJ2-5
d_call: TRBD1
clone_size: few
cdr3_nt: TGTGCCAGCAGAACGTGGGACAGAAAGAAAGAGACCCAGTACTTC
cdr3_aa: CASRTWDRKKETQYF

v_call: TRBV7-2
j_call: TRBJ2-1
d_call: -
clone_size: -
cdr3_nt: TGTGCCAGCAGCTCCTTCGGCAGGGACAATGAGCAGTTCTTC
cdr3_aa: CASSSFGRDNEQFF

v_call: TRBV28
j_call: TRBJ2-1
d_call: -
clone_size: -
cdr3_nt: TGTGCCAGCAGTTTGGTTCTGAACAATGAGCAGTTCTTC
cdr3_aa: CASSLVLNNEQFF

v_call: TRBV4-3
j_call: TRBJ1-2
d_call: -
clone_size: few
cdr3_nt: TGCGCCAGCAGCCAAGCCCTTCCCCAACAGGGTAACTATGGCTACACCTTC
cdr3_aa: CASSQALPQQGNYGYTF

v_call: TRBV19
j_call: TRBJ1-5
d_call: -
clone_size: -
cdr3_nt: TGTGCCAGTAGTATAGGGAGGCCGAATCAGCCCCAGCATTTT
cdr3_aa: CASSIGRPNQPQHF

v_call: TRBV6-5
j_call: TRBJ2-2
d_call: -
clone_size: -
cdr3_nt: TGTGCCAGCAGTTACAGGGTTGGCACCGGGGAGCTGTTTTTT
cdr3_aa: CASSYRVGTGELFF

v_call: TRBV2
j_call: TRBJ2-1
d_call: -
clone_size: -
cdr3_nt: TGTGCCAGCAGTGAACTAGGGATTCCGACCAACAATGAGCAGTTCTTC
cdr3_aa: CASSELGIPTNNEQFF

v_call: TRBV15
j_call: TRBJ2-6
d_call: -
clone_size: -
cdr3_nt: TGTGCCACCGCACAGGGATCAAGTGGGGCCAACGTCCTGACTTTC
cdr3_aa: CATAQGSSGANVLTF

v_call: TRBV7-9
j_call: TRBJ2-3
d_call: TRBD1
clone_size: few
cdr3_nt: TGTGCCAGCAGAGCCGGGACAGAACCCACAGATACGCAGTATTTT
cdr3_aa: CASRAGTEPTDTQYF

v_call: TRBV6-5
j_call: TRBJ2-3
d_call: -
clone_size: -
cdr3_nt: TGTGCCAGCAGTGGTGGGACGGCGGGTACGCAGTATTTT
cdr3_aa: CASSGGTAGTQYF

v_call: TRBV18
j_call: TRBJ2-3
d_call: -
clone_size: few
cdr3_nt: TGTGCCAGCTCACCAGCGGTTGGGATCGGACAAAGCACAGATACGCAGTATTTT
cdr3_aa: CASSPAVGIGQSTDTQYF

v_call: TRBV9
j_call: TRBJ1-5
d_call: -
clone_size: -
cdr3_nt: TGTGCCAGCAGCGCCCAGGGTGGTGTCGGCCAGCCCCAGCATTTT
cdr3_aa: CASSAQGGVGQPQHF

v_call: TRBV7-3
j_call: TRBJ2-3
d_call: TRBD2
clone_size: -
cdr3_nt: TGTGCCAGCAGCTTAAGGGGTCGCGGGGCGGGAGGGTCCACAGATACGCAGTATTTT
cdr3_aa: CASSLRGRGAGGSTDTQYF

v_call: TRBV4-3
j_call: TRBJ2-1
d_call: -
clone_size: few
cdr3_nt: TGCGCCAGCAGCCAAGATGTGGGCAATGAGCAGTTCTTC
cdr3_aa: CASSQDVGNEQFF

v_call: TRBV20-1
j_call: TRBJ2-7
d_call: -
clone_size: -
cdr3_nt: TGCAGTGCTCCGGAGGACTACGAGCAGTACTTC
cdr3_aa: CSAPEDYEQYF

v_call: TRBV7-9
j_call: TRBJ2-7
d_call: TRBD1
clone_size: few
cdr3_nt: TGTGCCAGCAGCCGAGGACAGGGTGTGGGGCAGTACTTC
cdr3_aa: CASSRGQGVGQYF

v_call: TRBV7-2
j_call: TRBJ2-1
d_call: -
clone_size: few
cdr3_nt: TGTGCCAGCAGCACGAGACCCGCAGGGTGGGAGCAGTTCTTC
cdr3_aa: CASSTRPAGWEQFF

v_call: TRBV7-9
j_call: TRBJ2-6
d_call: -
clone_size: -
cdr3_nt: TGTGCCAGCAGCTCCTACCCCTCTGGGGCCAACGTCCTGACTTTC
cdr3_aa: CASSSYPSGANVLTF

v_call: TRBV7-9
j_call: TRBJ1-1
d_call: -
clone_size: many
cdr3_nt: TGTGCCAGCAGCTTAAGGGCAGTTGAAGCTTTCTTT
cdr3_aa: CASSLRAVEAFF

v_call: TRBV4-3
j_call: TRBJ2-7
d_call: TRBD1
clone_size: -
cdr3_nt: TGCGCCAGCAGCCATTCTACAGGGGAAGGATACGAGCAGTACTTC
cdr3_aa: CASSHSTGEGYEQYF

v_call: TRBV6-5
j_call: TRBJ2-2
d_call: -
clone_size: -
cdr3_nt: TGTGCCAGCAGTTACGCGGACGTGGCCGGGGAGCTGTTTTTT
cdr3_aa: CASSYADVAGELFF

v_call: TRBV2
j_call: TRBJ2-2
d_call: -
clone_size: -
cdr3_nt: TGTGCCAGCAGTCCCCAGGGGAAGCTGTTTTTT
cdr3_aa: CASSPQGKLFF

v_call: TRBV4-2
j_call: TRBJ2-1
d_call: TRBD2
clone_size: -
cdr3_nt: TGTGCCAGCAGCCATACTAGCGGGAACTACAATGAGCAGTTCTTC
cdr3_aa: CASSHTSGNYNEQFF

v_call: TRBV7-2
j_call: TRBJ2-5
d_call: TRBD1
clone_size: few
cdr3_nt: TGTGCCAGCACCGGTGGACAGGGTCTACAGTTGGCCCAGTACTTC
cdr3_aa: CASTGGQGLQLAQYF

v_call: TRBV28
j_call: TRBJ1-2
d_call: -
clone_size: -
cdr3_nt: TGTGCCAGCAGCAGGGGCATCTATGGCTACACCTTC
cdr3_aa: CASSRGIYGYTF

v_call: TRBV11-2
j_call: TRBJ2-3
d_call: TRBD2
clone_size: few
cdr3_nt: TGTGCCAGCAGCACTAAGCGGGAGGGTGGGAGCACAGATACGCAGTATTTT
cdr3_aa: CASSTKREGGSTDTQYF

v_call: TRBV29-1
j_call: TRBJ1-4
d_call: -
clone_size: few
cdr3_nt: TGCAGCGCGTACAGGGTTATCCCTCCGGGGAGACTGTTTTTT
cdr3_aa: CSAYRVIPPGRLFF

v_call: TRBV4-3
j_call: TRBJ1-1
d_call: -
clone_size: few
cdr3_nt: TGCGCCAGCAGCCAAGACTTGGGTGGCACTGAAGCTTTCTTT
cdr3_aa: CASSQDLGGTEAFF

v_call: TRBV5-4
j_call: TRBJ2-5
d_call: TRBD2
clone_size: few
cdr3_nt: TGTGCCAGTAGCGGGAAAAGTCTAGAGGCCCAGTACTTC
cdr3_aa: CASSGKSLEAQYF

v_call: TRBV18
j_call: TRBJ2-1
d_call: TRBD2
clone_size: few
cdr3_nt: TGTGCCAGCTCACCTAACGCGGGAGACCTAGGTGAGCAGTTCTTC
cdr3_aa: CASSPNAGDLGEQFF

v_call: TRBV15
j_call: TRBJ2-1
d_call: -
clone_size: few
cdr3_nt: TGTGCCACCAGGAGGCTCAATGAGCAGTTCTTC
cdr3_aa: CATRRLNEQFF

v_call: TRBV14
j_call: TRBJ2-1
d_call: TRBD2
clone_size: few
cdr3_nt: TGTGCCAGCAGCCAAAAGCTAGCGGGAGAAAATGAGCAGTTCTTC
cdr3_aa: CASSQKLAGENEQFF

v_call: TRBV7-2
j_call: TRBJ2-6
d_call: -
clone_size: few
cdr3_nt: TGTGCCAGCAGCTTAGGAGGGAGCTCTGGGGCCAACGTCCTGACTTTC
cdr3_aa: CASSLGGSSGANVLTF

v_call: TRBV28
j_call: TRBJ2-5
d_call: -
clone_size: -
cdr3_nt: TGTGCCAGCAGTCCCCCCCGAGAGACCCAGTACTTC
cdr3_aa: CASSPPRETQYF

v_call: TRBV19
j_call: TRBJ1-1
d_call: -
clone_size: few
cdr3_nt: TGTGCCAGCAGGAAGACAGTGTTGAACACTGAAGCTTTCTTT
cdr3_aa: CASRKTVLNTEAFF

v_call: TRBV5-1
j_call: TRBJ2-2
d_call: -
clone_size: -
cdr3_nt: TGCGCCAGCAGCTCCGCGGGACAGAACACCGGGGAGCTGTTTTTT
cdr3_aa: CASSSAGQNTGELFF

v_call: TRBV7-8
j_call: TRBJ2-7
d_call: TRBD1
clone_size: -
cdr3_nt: TGTGCCAGCAGCGGAAGAGTAGGGACAGAATCCCACGAGCAGTACTTC
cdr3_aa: CASSGRVGTESHEQYF

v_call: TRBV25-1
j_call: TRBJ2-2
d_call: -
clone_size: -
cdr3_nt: TGTGCCAGCAGTGAATACATCATAAGTCCGAACACCGGGGAGCTGTTTTTT
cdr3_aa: CASSEYIISPNTGELFF

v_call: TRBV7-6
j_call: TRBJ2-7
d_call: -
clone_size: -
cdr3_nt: TGTGCCAGCAGCGAAGACAGGCCCCCGGCCGAGCAGTACTTC
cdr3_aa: CASSEDRPPAEQYF

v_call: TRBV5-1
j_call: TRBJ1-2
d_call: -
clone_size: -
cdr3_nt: TGCGCCAGCAGCCACGGAGGTGGAGGGGACTACACCTTC
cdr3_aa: CASSHGGGGDYTF

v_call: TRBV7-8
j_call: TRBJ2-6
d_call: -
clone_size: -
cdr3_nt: TGTGCCAGCAGCTCGAAGAGGACTCTTAACTCTGGGGCCAACGTCCTGACTTTC
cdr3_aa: CASSSKRTLNSGANVLTF

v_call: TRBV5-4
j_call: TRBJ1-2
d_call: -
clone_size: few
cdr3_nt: TGTGCCAGCAGCCTCTTCAGCGTGCGCGGCTACACCTTC
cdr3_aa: CASSLFSVRGYTF

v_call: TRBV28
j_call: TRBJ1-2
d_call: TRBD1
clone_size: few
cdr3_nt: TGTGCCAGCAGTTCGACAGGGTATGGCTACACCTTC
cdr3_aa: CASSSTGYGYTF

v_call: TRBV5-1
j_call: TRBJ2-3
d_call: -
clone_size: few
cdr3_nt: TGCGCCAGCAGCTCCCCCTCTGGCGCTCCCGTAAGCACAGATACGCAGTATTTT
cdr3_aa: CASSSPSGAPVSTDTQYF

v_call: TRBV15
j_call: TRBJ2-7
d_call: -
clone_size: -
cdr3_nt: TGTGCCACCAGCAGATACGGGACACAATACGAGCAGTACTTC
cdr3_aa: CATSRYGTQYEQYF